This T cell receptor (beta chain) was identified in a study of identifying expanded T cells in peripheral blood (dated 2019 in TCRdb). Study-wide context: Technical replicates were generated by sequencing separate aliquots of the same genomic DNA pool, with four replicates compared pairwise.

A remark on this clone: There is no known antigen for this receptor. No per-base quality is available; no much larger clone lies one base away.

V and J are truncated by 4 bases and 5 bases respectively, leaving an intervening sequence of 12 bases. From a lookup of the germline V gene, CDR1 and CDR2 are SGHTA and FQGNSA. The CDR3 runs 14 residues from the cysteine to the phenylalanine. Left in the record is the CDR3 DNA by itself, 42 bases read in frame from the first base. The immunoSEQ Assay, which relies on bias-controlled multiplex PCR amplification of genomic DNA, was used to profile TCRbeta CDR3 regions. Per the authors' processing: The absolute abundance of each unique TCRbeta CDR3 region was quantified after sequences were collapsed and filtered. Differential abundance was tested with a binomial (Fisher-equivalent) model and with a beta-binomial model adding time-dependent variance fitted from healthy donors. Clones with fewer than 5 combined templates were removed, and a clone was called differentially abundant if the clone's Benjamini-Hochberg FDR was below 0.01. The form v = (b*log(k)+a)^2 was used to model beta-binomial variance as a function of total template count across the two samples. TCRdb obtained this table from immuneACCESS and retained in-frame rearrangements with V and J assigned. These tables miss some clones; where compared with another copy, unresolved V genes account for less than half of the shortfall, and the remainder is unexplained. The V and J calls and clone size come from that table; D and trimming were worked out from the DNA. Within this sample are about 82,000 clones, with over 85% of them counted one time only. The top ten clonotypes cover 7.3% of the sample.

General conclusions and limits of the study: Across all healthy-donor time intervals, the beta-binomial model significantly lowered both the number of clones called differentially abundant and the false-positive rate. The binomial model flagged 0.9 to 1.5 differentially abundant clones between technical replicates, compared with around 15 over two weeks and 19 over around four weeks. It was expected by the authors that biological variance in healthy repertoires might increase further over much longer intervals, such as months to years. For all healthy donors, the variance in clone template counts between approximately two-week samples rose significantly as total template count increased.

No immune events, such as infections, were documented for the healthy donors during the collection period. Time-dependent variance in a beta-binomial model of T-cell clone differential abundance was calibrated using healthy-donor blood repertoires as a training cohort. The training cohort was composed of some ten healthy donors, 3 female and 7 male. The donors were between roughly 29 and 65 years old, with an average age of about 40 years. Obtained from a commercial supplier, whole blood was collected from each healthy donor at three time points set approximately two weeks apart. Genomic DNA was extracted from unsorted whole blood for immunosequencing.

In this chain, TRBV7-2 is recombined with TRBJ1-5; TRBD1 is possibly the D segment (6 matching bases). The receptor was isolated from a person aged 18-69 years in good health. The sequenced material came from blood. The sequenced DNA: TGTGCCAGCAGCTACTGGACAGATCATCAGCCCCAGCATTTT. The resulting protein is CASSYWTDHQPQHF.